This T cell receptor beta chain originates from a study of T-cell memory formation after mild COVID-19. The study's findings and limits: Researchers found some responding clones in pre-infection memory, a sign that cross-reactive memory joined.

For this clonotype: No antigen is known for it.

5'RACE with constant-segment primers yielded barcoded, UMI-tagged TCR alpha and TCR beta cDNA libraries. Each CDR3 protein gets one entry after TCRdb re-called the 5' RACE reads with MiXCR. The repertoire has around 370,000 distinct CDR3 sequences, 20% to 25% of them found once; the top ten carry 9.5% to 15%. The J segment lost 3 bases and the V segment lost 6 bases, leaving 7 bases of the junction unmatched. This CDR3 region has 15 residues. The sequenced sample was PBMCs or a T cell subset sorted from them (not recorded which). The TCR sequence derives from an adult woman who had mild COVID-19 (a few samples of this study predate the infection). Cell type and time point are not known. The V call is TRBV12-3 or TRBV12-4, the J call TRBJ2-2; 7 bases match TRBD2. CDR3 sequence: CASRVLAEYTGELFF. In DNA form, the CDR3 reads TGTGCCAGCAGGGTCCTAGCGGAGTACACCGGGGAGCTGTTTTTT.